One sample yielded the 9 T cell receptor beta chains listed below, sequenced in a study of blood T cell repertoires in COVID-19. The assay was immunoSEQ multiplex PCR, and TCRdb's table has in-frame clones only and misses some. The top ten clones hold approximately 5% of a sample with roughly 300,000 clones, more than 70% of them seen once. The specimen sequenced was PBMCs or T cells enriched from blood (not recorded which). The receptors derive from a woman aged 25 to 39 who had recovered from COVID-19.

The chain couples TRBV28 to TRBJ2-7; 9 bases align to TRBD1. The CDR3 runs to 15 residues. Germline V lookup: CDR1 MDHEN, CDR2 SYDVKM. J was trimmed by 1 base and V by 4 bases; bases with no gene match: 5. The CDR3 bases are TGTGCCAGCAGTTCCGGGACAGGGCGTTCCTACGAGCAGTACTTC. Its translation: CASSSGTGRSYEQYF.

The chain is built from TRBV6-4 and TRBJ1-6, with 9 bases fitting TRBD1. J lost 7 bases, V lost 8 bases, and 12 bases had no gene match. Germline-derived CDR1 and CDR2 are MRHNA and SNTAGT. The CDR3 has 16 residues. CDR3 bases: TGTGCCAGCCGGGGCGTGGGGACAGGGCCAAATTCACCCCTCCACTTT. Protein product: CASRGVGTGPNSPLHF.

The V and J genes are TRBV5-1 and TRBJ1-2; D remains ambiguous. CDR3 length equals 14 residues. Germline V gene sequence: CDR1 SGHRS, CDR2 YFSETQ. V gave up 2 bases and J gave up 7 bases, with 15 bases separating them. In nucleotides, the CDR3 is TGCGCCAGCAGCTTAGCTGCAGGTGGACTTGGCTACACCTTC. Amino acids: CASSLAAGGLGYTF. The variable domain in full, with the rest retrieved from reference TRBV5-1 and TRBJ1-2, is KAGVTQTPRYLIKTRGQQVTLSCSPISGHRSVSWYQQTPGQGLQFLFEYFSETQRNKGNFPGRFSGRQFSNSRSEMNVSTLELGDSALYLCASSLAAGGLGYTFGSGTRLTVV.

The chain is built from TRBV4-1 and TRBJ2-7; D is unresolved. CDR1 and CDR2 (germline): MGHRA, YSYEKL. V lost 0 bases to trimming and J lost 9 bases, with 12 bases between them. The CDR3 length is 13 residues. The CDR3 region is CASSQDNFFGQYF. The CDR3 coding sequence is TGCGCCAGCAGCCAAGATAACTTTTTTGGGCAGTACTTC.

This chain joins TRBV2 and TRBJ2-7; tentatively, D is TRBD1 (6 bases). V lost 6 bases and J lost 3, with 15 bases in between. The CDR3 length is 14 residues. Germline V CDR1 and CDR2: SNHLY, FYNNEI. This chain's CDR3 is CASSLMGTFYEQYF. The CDR3 DNA is TGTGCCAGCAGCCTCATGGGGACATTCTACGAGCAGTACTTC.

This clone was detected only once. V is TRBV4-3 and J is TRBJ1-4; 9 bases map to TRBD1. CDR1 and CDR2 from the germline V gene are LGHNA and YSLEER. With V trimmed by 3 bases and J by 8 bases, 10 bases remained unmatched. This CDR3 contains 16 residues. Here the CDR3 DNA reads TGCGCCAGCAGCCAGTATCTCCGGGACAGGGAGGAAAAACTGTTTTTT. As protein: CASSQYLRDREEKLFF.

This clone was detected once. The chain has TRBV2 and TRBJ2-3; TRBD1 matches at 8 bases. V shed 6 bases and J 0 bases; nucleotides not matched to a gene: 5. CDR1 SNHLY and CDR2 FYNNEI come from the germline V gene. This CDR3 is built from 15 residues. In DNA, the CDR3 is TGTGCCAGCAGGGGGCGGGACAGGAGCACAGATACGCAGTATTTT. Amino acids: CASRGRDRSTDTQYF.

A single count supports this clone. This chain connects TRBV5-1 to TRBJ2-1; the D gene is possibly TRBD2 (5 bases). Germline CDR1 reads SGHRS; CDR2 reads YFSETQ. The V end was cut by 0 bases, the J end by 6 bases, with 10 bases between. CDR3 length: 14 residues. The CDR3 sequence: CASSLDPEGNEQFF. As DNA, the CDR3 is TGCGCCAGCAGCTTGGATCCAGAGGGCAATGAGCAGTTCTTC.

This chain joins TRBV10-2 and TRBJ1-1, with D perhaps matching TRBD1 (6 bases). Trimming stripped 3 bases from V and 4 bases from J, with 9 bases between. Per the germline V gene, CDR1 is WSHSY and CDR2 is SAAADI. The CDR3 has 13 amino acids. CDR3 coding DNA: TGCGCCAGCAGTGAAACAGGGCCCACTGAAGCTTTCTTT. Its protein product is CASSETGPTEAFF.